The following is a T cell receptor (beta chain) sequence with its context. These data originate in a study of T cells expressing NK-cell markers. UMIs were included in TCR beta cDNA generated by 5'RACE template switching. TCRdb reprocessed the 5' RACE reads, keeping one entry per CDR3 protein, no DNA. Found here are fewer than 400,000 distinct CDR3 sequences; the top ten clones hold 9.5% to 12%. CDR3 length equals 13 residues. The germline V gene has CDR1 MNHNY and CDR2 SVGAGI (reference sequence). The specimen was blood T cells: a sorted CD56 or NKG2C T cell subset, CD4+ or CD8+ T cells, or bulk PBMC T cells (not recorded which). V is TRBV6-6 and J is TRBJ2-3; TCRdb reports TRBD2, a call that lacks DNA to check it against. This receptor was obtained from a woman aged 50 to 60 in good health. The CDR3 protein is CASSYSERGLQYF.